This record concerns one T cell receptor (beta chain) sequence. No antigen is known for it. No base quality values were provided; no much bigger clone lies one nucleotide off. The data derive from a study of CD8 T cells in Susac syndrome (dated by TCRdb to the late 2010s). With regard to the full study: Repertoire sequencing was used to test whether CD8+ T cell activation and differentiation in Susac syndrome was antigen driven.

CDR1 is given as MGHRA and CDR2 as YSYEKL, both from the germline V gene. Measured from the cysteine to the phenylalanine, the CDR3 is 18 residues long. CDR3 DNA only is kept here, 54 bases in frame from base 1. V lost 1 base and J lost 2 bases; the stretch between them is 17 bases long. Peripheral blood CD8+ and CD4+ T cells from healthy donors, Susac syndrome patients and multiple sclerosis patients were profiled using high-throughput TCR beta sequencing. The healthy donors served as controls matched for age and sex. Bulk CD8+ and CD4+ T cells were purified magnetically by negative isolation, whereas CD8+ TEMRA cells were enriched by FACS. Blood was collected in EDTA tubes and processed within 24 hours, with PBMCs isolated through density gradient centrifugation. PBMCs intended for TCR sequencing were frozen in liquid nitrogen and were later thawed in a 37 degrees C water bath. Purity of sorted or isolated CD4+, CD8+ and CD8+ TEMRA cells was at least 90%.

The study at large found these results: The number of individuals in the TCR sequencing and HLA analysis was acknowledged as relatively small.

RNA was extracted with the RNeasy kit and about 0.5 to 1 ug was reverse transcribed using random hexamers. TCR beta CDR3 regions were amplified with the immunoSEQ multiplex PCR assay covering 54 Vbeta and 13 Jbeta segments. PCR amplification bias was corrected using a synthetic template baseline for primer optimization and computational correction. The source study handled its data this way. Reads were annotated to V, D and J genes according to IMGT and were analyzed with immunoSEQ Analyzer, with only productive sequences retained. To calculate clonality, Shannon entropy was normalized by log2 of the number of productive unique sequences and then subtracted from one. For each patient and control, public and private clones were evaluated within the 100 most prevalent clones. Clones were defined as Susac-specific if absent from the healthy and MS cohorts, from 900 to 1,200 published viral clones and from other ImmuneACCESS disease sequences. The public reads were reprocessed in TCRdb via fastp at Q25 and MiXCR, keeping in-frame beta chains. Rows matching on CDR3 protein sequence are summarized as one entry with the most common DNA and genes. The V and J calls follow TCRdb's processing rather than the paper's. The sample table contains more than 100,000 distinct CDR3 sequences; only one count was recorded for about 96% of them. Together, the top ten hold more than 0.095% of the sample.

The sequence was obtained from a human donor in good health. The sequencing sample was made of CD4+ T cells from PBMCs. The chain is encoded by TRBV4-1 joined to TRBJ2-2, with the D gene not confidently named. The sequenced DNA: TGCGCCAGCAGCCAAGGGAGCCCTAGGACGAATAACACCGGGGAGCTGTTTTTT. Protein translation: CASSQGSPRTNNTGELFF.